These 24 T cell receptor beta chains originate from one sample sequenced in a study of T cells in Graves' hyperthyroidism and ophthalmopathy. TCR beta CDR3 sequences were amplified from RNA transcripts. RT-PCR in the first round (using the HTBI primer set) targeted the TCR CDR3. TCRdb reanalysed the multiplex PCR reads using MiXCR and keeps one entry per CDR3 protein. The table shows some 380,000 distinct CDR3 sequences, with about 13% occurring only once. The specimen sequenced was blood. The receptors were gathered from a man aged 25-40 years with Graves' hyperthyroidism that later progressed to Graves' ophthalmopathy.

The chain employs TRBV12-3 or TRBV12-4 and TRBJ1-2, with unresolved D. This CDR3 has 12 residues. V was clipped by 3 bases and J by 8 bases, with 10 bases between them. The CDR3 region has the DNA TGTGCCAGCAGTTTGTGGTCGGGGGGCTACACCTTC. It encodes CASSLWSGGYTF.

This clonotype was counted many times. This CDR3 reads CAWGSSYNSPLHF. CDR3 bases: TGTGCCTGGGGGAGCTCCTATAATTCACCCCTCCACTTT. V gene TRBV30 combines with J gene TRBJ1-6; D is unclear. CDR1 is GTSNPN and CDR2 is SVGIG in the germline V gene (reference sequence). The length of the CDR3 is 13 residues. Trimming took 5 bases from V and 0 from J, leaving 5 bases between them.

As concerns this clonotype: A single base separates this from a much larger clone, so it may be a read error. This CDR3 fails to terminate in the conserved phenylalanine or tryptophan, so it likely reflects a read error. The genes are TRBV18 and TRBJ1-1; TRBD1 matches at 9 bases. CDR1 KGHSH and CDR2 LQKENI come from the germline V gene. The CDR3 extends over 16 amino acids. V lost 5 bases, J lost 0 bases, and 7 bases stayed unmatched. CDR3: CASSALTGGLNTEAFI. The CDR3 DNA reads as TGTGCCAGCTCAGCCTTAACAGGGGGCCTGAACACTGAAGCTTTCATT.

The sample holds a few counts of this clonotype. The chain combines TRBV7-9 with TRBJ2-7; D uncertain. Trimming pared 1 base from V and 3 bases from J, leaving 13 bases between. CDR3 length: 15 residues. Germline V gene lookup returns CDR1 SEHNR and CDR2 FQNEAQ (reference sequence). CDR3 region: CASSLGPGPIYEQYF. Here the CDR3 DNA reads TGTGCCAGCAGCTTAGGCCCGGGCCCGATCTACGAGCAGTACTTC.

Worth noting for this clonotype: A much larger clone lies one base from this, so it may be a read error. This chain's CDR3 is CASSLGFDLWNEQSF. CDR3 DNA: TGTGCCAGCAGCTTAGGGTTCGATCTCTGGAATGAGCAGTCCTTC. The rearrangement links TRBV7-2 to TRBJ2-1; D is ambiguous. CDR3 length equals 15 residues. Germline assignment: CDR1 SGHTA and CDR2 FQGNSA.

The chain has TRBV6-1 and TRBJ1-2; D not certain. The V gene lost 3 bases and the J gene lost 0 bases, with 5 bases spanning the gap. The CDR3 has 13 residues. Germline values: CDR1 MNHNS, CDR2 SASEGT. CDR3 sequence (DNA): TGTGCCAGCAGTGACAGGTCTAACTATGGCTACACCTTC. Its protein is CASSDRSNYGYTF.

This clonotype has ten or more counts. The chain is built from TRBV20-1 and TRBJ1-5; D is undetermined. V gave up 5 bases and J gave up 1 base, with 6 bases separating them. The germline V gene has CDR1 DFQATT and CDR2 SNEGSKA (reference sequence). This CDR3 region has 12 residues. CDR3 protein: CSARRSNQPQHF. The CDR3 coding sequence is TGCAGTGCTCGCCGGAGCAATCAGCCCCAGCATTTT.

The chain couples TRBV6-5 to TRBJ2-7; TRBD1 might be the D (5 bases). This CDR3 contains 14 residues. Looked up from germline, CDR1 is MNHEY and CDR2 is SVGAGI. V was shortened by 9 bases and J by 0 bases, with 15 bases between the two germline ends. In DNA form, the CDR3 reads TGTGCCAGTTTTCAAACAGGTGTCTCCTACGAGCAGTACTTC. It codes for CASFQTGVSYEQYF.

The chain links TRBV19 to TRBJ1-6; 7 nucleotides match TRBD1. The CDR3 runs 16 residues. V trimming: 7 bases; J trimming: 7 bases; junction bases outside the gene matches: 13. The germline gives CDR1 LNHDA, CDR2 SQIVND (reference sequence). The CDR3, as DNA: TGTGCCAGTACCCTACCTCAGGGGGATAAGAATTCACCCCTCCACTTT. Translation gives CASTLPQGDKNSPLHF.

The table lists this clonotype with many counts. V and J are TRBV12-3 or TRBV12-4 and TRBJ2-1; 13 bases are shared with TRBD2. CDR3 length: 14 amino acids. V was pared by 5 bases and J by 10 bases, with 5 bases of the junction left unmatched. CDR3 coding DNA: TGTGCCAGCAGTCGGACTAGCGGGGGCCAGGAGCAGTTCTTC. This gives the protein CASSRTSGGQEQFF.

The genes are TRBV5-1 and TRBJ2-2; no clear D gene. V lost 1 base to trimming and J lost 0 bases, with 4 bases between them. This CDR3 has 14 residues. CDR1 and CDR2 from the germline V gene are SGHRS and YFSETQ. CDR3 region: CASSLTPNTGELFF. The DNA of the CDR3 is TGCGCCAGCAGCTTGACACCGAACACCGGGGAGCTGTTTTTT.

This clonotype was seen at least ten times. This chain joins TRBV11-2 and TRBJ2-7, with 11 bases lining up with TRBD1. The CDR3 extends over 14 amino acids. Germline CDR1 reads SGHAT; CDR2 reads FQNNGV. The V segment lost 5 bases and the J segment 3 bases; nucleotides outside the gene matches: 3. DNA for the CDR3: TGTGCCAGCAGCCAGGGACAGGGGGGCTACGAGCAGTACTTC. Residues: CASSQGQGGYEQYF.

This clonotype was recorded many times. This chain connects TRBV12-3 or TRBV12-4 to TRBJ1-1; unclear D gene. The V and J ends lost 2 bases and 5 bases respectively, with 9 bases between them. The CDR3 has 13 amino acids. The CDR3 spells CASSLTPRTEAFF. Written as DNA, the CDR3 is TGTGCCAGCAGTTTAACCCCCCGAACTGAAGCTTTCTTT.

The chain is built from TRBV4-1 and TRBJ1-1; D is unresolved. Germline CDR1 is MGHRA and CDR2 is YSYEKL. V was clipped by 3 bases and J by 4 bases, with 12 bases between them. The CDR3 covers 14 residues. In DNA form, the CDR3 reads TGCGCCAGCAGCCACCTCGGGAGAAGCACTGAAGCTTTCTTT. Amino acids: CASSHLGRSTEAFF.

In its sample, this clonotype was seen many times. The chain joins TRBV7-6 to TRBJ1-2; D unclear. The germline V gene encodes CDR1 SGHVS and CDR2 FNYEAQ. The CDR3 is made up of 16 amino acids. V lost 1 base, J lost 8 bases, and 20 bases lay in between. CDR3 sequence (DNA): TGTGCCAGCAGCTTAGATTTCGGGCCCTCCGAACGGGGCTACACCTTC. It yields the protein CASSLDFGPSERGYTF. Combining the CDR3 with reference TRBV7-6 and TRBJ1-2 gives the whole variable domain GAGVSQSPRYKVTKRGQDVALRCDPISGHVSLYWYRQALGQGPEFLTYFNYEAQQDKSGLPNDRFSAERPEGSISTLTIQRTEQRDSAMYRCASSLDFGPSERGYTFGSGTRLTVV.

This chain uses TRBV6-1 with TRBJ2-1, with D possibly being TRBD2 (5 bases). Trimming cost V 6 bases and J 2 bases, with 17 bases left between them. The CDR3 runs to 16 residues. The V gene's germline CDR1 is MNHNS and CDR2 SASEGT. The chain's CDR3 is CASRDGLGSTYNEQFF. CDR3 DNA sequence: TGTGCCAGCAGAGACGGACTGGGTAGCACCTACAATGAGCAGTTCTTC.

Comments on this clonotype: A much larger clone is a single base away; this may be a read error. The chain links TRBV6-1 to TRBJ1-2, with TRBD1 identical over 9 bases. There are 15 residues in the CDR3. Looked up from germline, CDR1 is MNHNS and CDR2 is SASEGT. V shed 0 bases and J 6 bases; nucleotides not matched to a gene: 5. The CDR3 DNA reads TGTGCCAGCAGTGAAGCGCAACAGGGGGCAGATGGCTACACCTTC. It specifies CASSEAQQGADGYTF.

This clonotype has at least ten counts. CDR3 sequence reads: CSARDLDWYPYEQYF. In DNA, the CDR3 is TGCAGTGCTAGAGATCTCGACTGGTACCCCTACGAGCAGTACTTC. J is TRBJ2-7 and V is TRBV20-1; D is unclear. V was trimmed by 0 bases and J by 2 bases, leaving 14 bases between them. Per germline, CDR1 DFQATT and CDR2 SNEGSKA (reference sequence). The length of the CDR3 is 15 residues.

Concerning this clonotype itself: A single base separates this from a much larger clone, so it may be a read error. V usage is TRBV6-1 and J usage is TRBJ1-5; D might be TRBD1 (6 bases). Germline assignment: CDR1 MNHNS and CDR2 SASEGT. Trimming shortened V by 6 bases and J by 3 bases, and 12 bases separated the two germline ends. This CDR3 contains 14 residues. The CDR3 nucleotides are TGTGCCAGCAGAAGTACAGGGATCAATCAGCCCCAGCATTTT. It yields the protein CASRSTGINQPQHF.

This chain connects TRBV15 to TRBJ2-5; D is perhaps TRBD1 (6 bases). This CDR3 is built from 15 residues. V lost 4 bases and J 7 bases, leaving 19 bases between the germline ends. CDR1 and CDR2 from the germline V gene are LNHNV and YYDKDF (reference sequence). Here the CDR3 DNA reads TGTGCCACCAGCACATCGATCCGTATACAGGGGACCCAGTACTTC. It is translated as CATSTSIRIQGTQYF.

This clonotype was seen only a few times. This may be a read error, as it is one base from a much larger clone. The CDR3 loop reads CAWSPTSLQLGYTF. CDR3 DNA sequence: TGTGCCTGGAGTCCGACAAGTCTTCAGCTTGGCTACACCTTC. The chain recombines TRBV30 with TRBJ1-2; no firm D call. The CDR3 loop spans 14 amino acids. Trimming left V 2 bases short and J 7 bases short, with 17 bases between. In germline, CDR1 is GTSNPN, CDR2 SVGIG (reference sequence).

This chain connects TRBV2 to TRBJ2-3, with D maybe TRBD2 (5 bases). The V gene's germline CDR1 is SNHLY and CDR2 FYNNEI. The CDR3 contains 15 residues. V was shortened by 4 bases and J by 0 bases, with 11 bases between the two germline ends. In nucleotides, the CDR3 is TGTGCCAGCAGTGGAGGGCTGGGTAGCACAGATACGCAGTATTTT. Its translation is CASSGGLGSTDTQYF. Supplemented by reference TRBV2 and TRBJ2-3, the full variable domain reads EPEVTQTPSHQVTQMGQEVILRCVPISNHLYFYWYRQILGQKVEFLVSFYNNEISEKSEIFDDQFSVERPDGSNFTLKIRSTKLEDSAMYFCASSGGLGSTDTQYFGPGTRLTVL.

This clonotype was picked up many times. The CDR3 DNA reads TGTGCCAGCAGTCACCTGGGGGGGAATCAGCCCCAGCATTTT. Its translation is CASSHLGGNQPQHF. The genes are TRBV12-3 or TRBV12-4 and TRBJ1-5; possibly TRBD1 for D (5 bases). CDR3 size: 14 residues. The ends were cut back, 5 bases at V and 4 bases at J, with 12 bases in the middle.

The sample holds a few counts of this clonotype. This chain joins TRBV18 and TRBJ2-7; the match to TRBD1 covers 7 bases. The trim removed 5 bases at V and 2 bases at J, leaving 9 bases unmatched. Germline V gene sequence: CDR1 KGHSH, CDR2 LQKENI. The CDR3 covers 15 residues. The CDR3 spells CASSTRDRATYEQYF. CDR3 coding DNA: TGTGCCAGCTCAACCCGCGACAGGGCTACCTACGAGCAGTACTTC. Combining the CDR3 with reference TRBV18 and TRBJ2-7 gives the whole variable domain NAGVMQNPRHLVRRRGQEARLRCSPMKGHSHVYWYRQLPEEGLKFMVYLQKENIIDESGMPKERFSAEFPKEGPSILRIQQVVRGDSAAYFCASSTRDRATYEQYFGPGTRLTVT.